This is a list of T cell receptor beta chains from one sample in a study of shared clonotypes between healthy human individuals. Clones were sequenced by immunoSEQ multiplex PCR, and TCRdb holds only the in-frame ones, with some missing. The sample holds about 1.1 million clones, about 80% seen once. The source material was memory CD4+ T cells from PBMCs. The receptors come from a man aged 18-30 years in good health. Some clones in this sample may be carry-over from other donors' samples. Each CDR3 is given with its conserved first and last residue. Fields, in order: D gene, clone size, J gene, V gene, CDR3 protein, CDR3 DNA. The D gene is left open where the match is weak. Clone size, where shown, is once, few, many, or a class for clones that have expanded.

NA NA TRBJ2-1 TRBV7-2 CASSLYKGNEQFF TGTGCCAGCAGCCTATATAAAGGCAATGAGCAGTTCTTC
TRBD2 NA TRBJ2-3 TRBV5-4 CASSLGLAGSTDTQYF TGTGCCAGCAGCTTGGGGCTAGCGGGCTCCACAGATACGCAGTATTTT
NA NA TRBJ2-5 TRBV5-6 CASSLGLGGETQYF TGTGCCAGCAGCTTGGGTCTGGGGGGAGAGACCCAGTACTTC
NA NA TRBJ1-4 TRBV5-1 CASSPRTASSNEKLFF TGCGCCAGCAGTCCGAGGACAGCCTCTTCTAATGAAAAACTGTTTTTT
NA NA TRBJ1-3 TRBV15 CATSRGRRNTIYF TGTGCCACCAGCAGAGGCAGGCGGAACACCATATATTTT
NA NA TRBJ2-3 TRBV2 CASGSEGVSTDTQYF TGTGCCAGCGGATCCGAAGGGGTGTCCACAGATACGCAGTATTTT
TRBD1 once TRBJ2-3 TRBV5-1 CASSRTGATDTQYF TGCGCCAGCAGCCGGACAGGGGCCACAGATACGCAGTATTTT
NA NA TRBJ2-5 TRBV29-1 CSVEDRRGGRGETQYF TGCAGCGTTGAAGATCGGAGAGGAGGGAGAGGAGAGACCCAGTACTTC
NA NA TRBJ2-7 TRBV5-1 CASSFSRGREEQYF TGCGCCAGCAGCTTTTCCAGGGGGAGGGAAGAGCAGTACTTC
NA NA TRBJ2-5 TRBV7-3 CASSLTSRVGETQYF TGTGCCAGCAGCTTAACTTCGCGGGTTGGAGAGACCCAGTACTTC
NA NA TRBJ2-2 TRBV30 CAWSASPSTDTGELFF TGTGCCTGGAGTGCATCCCCTTCGACAGACACCGGGGAGCTGTTTTTT
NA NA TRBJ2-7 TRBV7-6 CASSSMDSSYEQYF TGTGCCAGCAGCAGCATGGACAGCTCCTACGAGCAGTACTTC
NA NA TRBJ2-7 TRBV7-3 CASSLYPGDDEQYF TGTGCCAGCAGCTTATATCCGGGGGATGACGAGCAGTACTTC
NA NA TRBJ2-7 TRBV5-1 CASRLGGGSYEQYF TGCGCCAGCAGGTTGGGAGGGGGTTCCTACGAGCAGTACTTC
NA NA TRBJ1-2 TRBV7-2 CASSFPRGRYNYGYTF TGTGCCAGCAGCTTCCCCCGTGGACGCTATAACTATGGCTACACCTTC
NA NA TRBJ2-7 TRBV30 CAWARDEQYF TGTGCCTGGGCCCGGGACGAGCAGTACTTC
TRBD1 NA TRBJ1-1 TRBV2 CASRVTGGTEAFF TGTGCCAGCAGAGTTACAGGGGGCACTGAAGCTTTCTTT